The 21 T cell receptor beta chains presented below share a single source sample, sequenced in a study of blood T cell repertoires in COVID-19. Clones were sequenced by immunoSEQ multiplex PCR, and TCRdb holds only the in-frame ones, with some missing. The repertoire holds tens of thousands of clones, with roughly nine tenths as singletons. Sequences were obtained from peripheral blood. These TCRs come from a man between 65 and 79 years old with acute or convalescent COVID-19.

The chain uses TRBV4-1 and TRBJ2-5; D may be TRBD1 (5 bases). The CDR3 runs to 14 residues. CDR1 is MGHRA and CDR2 is YSYEKL in the germline V gene. Between the trimmed V and J ends, which lost 2 bases and 7 bases, there was a span of 14 bases. CDR3 loop: CASSQQGSTGTQYF. The CDR3 coding sequence is TGCGCCAGCAGCCAACAGGGATCAACCGGGACCCAGTACTTC.

The chain uses TRBV5-1 and TRBJ2-5; 10 bases align to TRBD2. There are 16 residues in the CDR3. Germline assignment: CDR1 SGHRS and CDR2 YFSETQ. The junction had 2 bases not matched to a gene; V was cut back by 0 bases and J by 0 bases. CDR3 protein: CASSLGLAGDQETQYF. In nucleotides, the CDR3 is TGCGCCAGCAGCTTGGGGCTAGCGGGAGACCAAGAGACCCAGTACTTC.

The V gene is TRBV4-1, the J gene TRBJ2-3; maybe TRBD1 (6 bases). Trimming removed 3 bases at V and 5 bases at J, with 15 bases between. The CDR3 has 15 amino acids. Germline loops: CDR1 MGHRA, CDR2 YSYEKL. The CDR3 nucleotides are TGCGCCAGCAGCCAGACACAGGGTGGCGGAGATACGCAGTATTTT. Translation: CASSQTQGGGDTQYF.

CDR3 DNA sequence: TGTGCCAGCAGTGTCTCCAGGACAGGCAAAGCCTACGAGCAGTACTTC. Encoded protein: CASSVSRTGKAYEQYF. V is TRBV25-1 and J is TRBJ2-7; 7 bases are a match to TRBD1. CDR3 length: 16 amino acids. Trimming at V came to 4 bases and at J to 2 bases, leaving 11 bases not matched to a gene. From germline, CDR1 is MGHDK and CDR2 SYGVNS.

The chain uses TRBV4-3 and TRBJ2-7; D possibly corresponds to TRBD2 (6 bases). The V gene's germline CDR1 is LGHNA and CDR2 YSLEER. This CDR3 contains 15 residues. Between the trimmed V and J ends, which lost 6 bases and 1 base, there was a span of 16 bases. CDR3: CASRLGREPSYEQYF. The DNA for the CDR3 is TGCGCCAGCAGATTAGGACGGGAGCCTTCCTACGAGCAGTACTTC.

This sequence joins TRBV7-8 and TRBJ1-3; TRBD1 agrees at 7 bases. J was trimmed by 6 bases and V by 5 bases; bases with no gene match: 7. The germline V gene encodes CDR1 SGHVS and CDR2 FQNEAQ. The CDR3 has 14 residues. The CDR3 nucleotides read TGTGCCAGCAGCCTCGACAGGGTTGAAAACACCATATATTTT. Translation: CASSLDRVENTIYF.

The chain carries TRBV29-1 and TRBJ1-1; 10 nucleotides agree with TRBD1. V lost 7 bases, J lost 5 bases, and 7 bases stayed unmatched. There are 13 residues in the CDR3. Germline V gene sequence: CDR1 SQVTM, CDR2 ANQGSEA. CDR3 DNA sequence: TGCAGCGCGGGACAGGGGATGGGGACTGAAGCTTTCTTT. Translated, it gives CSAGQGMGTEAFF.

This chain links TRBV7-2 with TRBJ2-7; 7 bases are a match to TRBD2. Germline loops: CDR1 SGHTA, CDR2 FQGNSA. The V gene end was trimmed by 0 bases and the J gene end by 6 bases; junction bases not matched to a gene: 17. The CDR3 runs 18 residues. The CDR3 loop is CASSLAQTAAAGSSEQYF. The CDR3 region has the DNA TGTGCCAGCAGCTTAGCGCAGACAGCTGCAGCGGGATCCAGCGAGCAGTACTTC.

This chain links TRBV6-2 or TRBV6-3 with TRBJ1-4; no definite D call. The CDR3 loop spans 15 amino acids. Germline-derived CDR1 and CDR2 are MNHEY and SVGEGT. V gave up 2 bases and J gave up 0 bases, with 7 bases separating them. CDR3 sequence reads: CASSYSSATNEKLFF. The CDR3 nucleotides read TGTGCCAGCAGTTACAGCTCCGCAACTAATGAAAAACTGTTTTTT.

The chain uses TRBV9 and TRBJ1-4; D not resolved. Germline V gives CDR1 SGDLS, CDR2 YYNGEE. The CDR3 loop spans 18 amino acids. Trimming took 7 bases from V and 4 from J, leaving 26 bases between them. CDR3 amino acids: CASAGLEGSVHGNEKLFF. CDR3 nucleotide sequence: TGTGCCAGCGCGGGCCTAGAGGGTTCGGTTCATGGTAATGAAAAACTGTTTTTT.

The chain uses TRBV27 and TRBJ2-1, with D maybe TRBD1 (6 bases). The CDR3 runs to 15 residues. Trimming shortened V by 8 bases and J by 8 bases, and 22 bases separated the two germline ends. Germline V gene sequence: CDR1 MNHEY, CDR2 SMNVEV (reference sequence). CDR3 sequence reads: CASLRGWAQGHEQFF. In DNA, the CDR3 is TGTGCCAGCCTTAGGGGATGGGCACAGGGCCATGAGCAGTTCTTC.

The gene calls are TRBV3-1 (or the pseudogene TRBV3-2) and TRBJ2-1, with 8 bases lining up with TRBD2. Trimming cost V 4 bases and J 6 bases; bases outside gene matches: 5. The length of the CDR3 is 14 residues. The germline gives CDR1 LGHDT, CDR2 YNNKEL (reference sequence). The CDR3 reads CASSLKGLANEQFF. In DNA form, the CDR3 reads TGTGCCAGCAGCCTCAAAGGACTAGCCAATGAGCAGTTCTTC.

V is TRBV24-1 and J is TRBJ2-3; 8 bases match TRBD2. Germline values: CDR1 KGHDR, CDR2 SFDVKD. V trimming: 4 bases; J trimming: 1 base; junction bases outside the gene matches: 6. The length of the CDR3 is 16 residues. CDR3 sequence (DNA): TGTGCCACCAGTGACCCGGGGGGGAGGGGCACAGATACGCAGTATTTT. This translates into CATSDPGGRGTDTQYF.

This sequence joins TRBV27 and TRBJ1-1; no clear D. Trimming removed 2 bases from V and 1 base from J, with 14 bases in between. The CDR3 covers 16 residues. CDR1 and CDR2 from the germline V gene are MNHEY and SMNVEV (reference sequence). The CDR3 nucleotides read TGTGCCAGCAGTTTAGGGAGGGCCCCGGGGAACACTGAAGCTTTCTTT. Translated, it gives CASSLGRAPGNTEAFF.

The V call is TRBV7-9, the J call TRBJ2-1; 10 positions agree with TRBD2. CDR3 length: 16 amino acids. Germline CDR1 SEHNR, CDR2 FQNEAQ (reference sequence). The trim removed 2 bases at V and 12 bases at J, leaving 13 bases unmatched. In DNA form, the CDR3 reads TGTGCCAGCAGCTTATACACTAGCGGGAAACTCCTTAGGCAGTTCTTC. Its protein product is CASSLYTSGKLLRQFF. Together with reference TRBV7-9 and TRBJ2-1, the CDR3 gives the full variable domain: DTGVSQNPRHKITKRGQNVTFRCDPISEHNRLYWYRQTLGQGPEFLTYFQNEAQLEKSRLLSDRFSAERPKGSFSTLEIQRTEQGDSAMYLCASSLYTSGKLLRQFFGPGTRLTVL.

The chain joins TRBV6-1 to TRBJ2-1, with 8 bases aligning to TRBD1. The CDR3 has 17 amino acids. Germline V gives CDR1 MNHNS, CDR2 SASEGT. Germline trimming cut 2 bases from V and 7 bases from J; bases unmatched to any gene: 13. CDR3 residues: CASSENPPWQGANEQFF. CDR3 coding DNA: TGTGCCAGCAGTGAAAATCCTCCATGGCAGGGGGCAAATGAGCAGTTCTTC.

The chain uses TRBV2 and TRBJ2-2; no definite D call. This CDR3 contains 14 residues. The ends were cut back, 5 bases at V and 0 bases at J, with 7 bases in the middle. Per germline, CDR1 SNHLY and CDR2 FYNNEI. CDR3 nucleotide sequence: TGTGCCAGCAGTCCGCAGGCGAACACCGGGGAGCTGTTTTTT. Amino acids: CASSPQANTGELFF.

The gene calls are TRBV2 and TRBJ1-6; D ambiguous. Per the germline V gene, CDR1 is SNHLY and CDR2 is FYNNEI. This CDR3 is 14 amino acids long. V gave up 1 base and J gave up 9 bases, with 10 bases separating them. The CDR3 coding sequence is TGTGCCAGCAGTGAAGGGCAGCGGGGTTCACCCCTCCACTTT. Translation gives CASSEGQRGSPLHF. Full variable domain (remainder filled in from reference TRBV2 and TRBJ1-6): EPEVTQTPSHQVTQMGQEVILRCVPISNHLYFYWYRQILGQKVEFLVSFYNNEISEKSEIFDDQFSVERPDGSNFTLKIRSTKLEDSAMYFCASSEGQRGSPLHFGNGTRLTVT.

V and J are TRBV7-2 and TRBJ2-7; 8 bases are shared with TRBD1. Germline values: CDR1 SGHTA, CDR2 FQGNSA. This CDR3 spans 15 amino acids. V dropped 3 bases and J dropped 2; count of bases not matched to a gene: 6. CDR3 amino acids: CASSLGQVGTYEQYF. The CDR3, as DNA: TGTGCCAGCAGCTTGGGACAGGTGGGAACCTACGAGCAGTACTTC.

The genes are TRBV9 and TRBJ2-4; D gene unclear. The ends were cut back, 4 bases at V and 5 bases at J, with 16 bases in the middle. The germline V gene has CDR1 SGDLS and CDR2 YYNGEE. This CDR3 is built from 15 residues. In DNA form, the CDR3 reads TGTGCCAGCAGCCGTCTCATTGGCAACCAAAACATTCAGTACTTC. Protein sequence: CASSRLIGNQNIQYF.

This chain joins TRBV29-1 and TRBJ2-1, with 7 positions matching TRBD2. Germline V gene sequence: CDR1 SQVTM, CDR2 ANQGSEA. The CDR3 has 14 amino acids. The V and J ends lost 1 base and 5 bases, in that order; junction bases with no gene match: 5. CDR3 nucleotides: TGCAGCGTTGAAGGGGCGGGAGTAGACAATGAGCAGTTCTTC. This encodes CSVEGAGVDNEQFF.